This T cell receptor (beta chain) was obtained from a study of cytomegalovirus exposure and HLA in healthy donors. At the level of the study: Prior work identified 100 million to 130 million unique TCR beta sequences in 150 million to 200 million T cells.

Details on this clone: Its antigen is unidentified.

General study points: As a later analysis revealed, the rate of TCR association differed by HLA locus, with DRB1 most and HLA-C fewest.

V was trimmed by 6 bases and J by 0 bases, leaving 3 bases between them. In germline, CDR1 is ENHRY, CDR2 SYGVKD. The CDR3 is 11 residues long. PCR primers comprised 60 Vbeta and 13 Jbeta primers. Profiled with immunoSEQ multiplex PCR; TCRdb holds only in-frame clones, not every one. The table includes roughly 120,000 clones, approximately 80% detected once. This chain uses TRBV10-3 with TRBJ2-7; D ambiguous. Sequencing was carried out using PBMCs. This TCR was recovered from a man between 18 and 29 years old in good health and CMV-seronegative. CDR3: CAIRHSYEQYF. The DNA for the CDR3 is TGTGCCATCAGACACTCCTACGAGCAGTACTTC.